What follows describes a single T cell receptor beta chain. No antigen is known for it. The data derive from a study of cytomegalovirus exposure and HLA in healthy donors. Study results and limitations: Later work showed greater clonal expansion in HLA-associated TCR beta chains than in equally common others.

CDR1 and CDR2 from the germline V gene are MNHNY and SVGAGI (reference sequence). This CDR3 is 14 amino acids long. V lost 6 bases, J lost 0 bases, and 11 bases lay in between. Vbeta (60) and Jbeta (13) primers were used in the PCR. Sequenced by immunoSEQ multiplex PCR; TCRdb stores in-frame clones only, minus some. The repertoire consists of some 150,000 clones, with 80% occurring once and the leading ten covering 5.5% to 6.5%. This receptor was identified in a woman aged 35 to 49 in good health and CMV-seropositive. This chain connects TRBV6-6 to TRBJ1-1; no definite D call. Sequenced: PBMCs. For the CDR3, the DNA is TGTGCCAGCAGCGTTTTAAATCTGAACACTGAAGCTTTCTTT. The encoded protein is CASSVLNLNTEAFF.